This T cell receptor beta chain was captured in a study of blood T cell repertoires in COVID-19. Study overall: Acute and convalescent COVID-19 samples came from the United States, Italy and Spain. Sources were T cells, B-cell-depleted T cells, or PBMCs; the material itself was cDNA or gDNA.

CDR1 KGHSH and CDR2 LQKENI come from the germline V gene. V was cut by 3 bases and J by 5 bases, with 19 bases left in between. The CDR3 spans 16 residues. Libraries were prepared by immunoSEQ multiplex PCR; TCRdb keeps only in-frame clonotypes and omits some of them. The profile shows about 400,000 clones, approximately 87% of them singletons. For recovered donors of Cohort 3, there were two negative PCRs, clearance, or symptom resolution. The specimen sequenced was PBMCs or T cells enriched from blood (not recorded which). The receptor was isolated from a woman aged 50 to 65 who had recovered from COVID-19. The chain combines TRBV18 with TRBJ2-5; tentative D call: TRBD1 (5 bases). This CDR3 reads CASSPDKIGSKETQYF. The CDR3 nucleotides read TGTGCCAGCTCACCGGACAAGATAGGGTCGAAGGAGACCCAGTACTTC. Together with reference TRBV18 and TRBJ2-5, the CDR3 gives the full variable domain: NAGVMQNPRHLVRRRGQEARLRCSPMKGHSHVYWYRQLPEEGLKFMVYLQKENIIDESGMPKERFSAEFPKEGPSILRIQQVVRGDSAAYFCASSPDKIGSKETQYFGPGTRLLVL.